This section outlines one T cell receptor (beta chain) sequence together with its context. Its antigen is not known. V dropped 6 bases and J dropped 3 bases, with 9 bases sitting between them. In germline, CDR1 is MDHEN, CDR2 SYDVKM. The CDR3 is made up of 12 amino acids. This sample is drawn from a study of graft-versus-host responses after intestinal transplantation. The overall study: Isolated intestinal, liver-intestinal, or multivisceral transplants were what recipients had. Following induction with anti-thymocyte globulin, all recipients were given tacrolimus and steroids for two to three years. Study observations and caveats: Early post-transplant HvG declines tracked with peak circulating GvH clone levels. GvH clones detected in recipient marrow included some appearing first in ileum or blood.

The method was immunoSEQ multiplex PCR; TCRdb's version includes in-frame clones alone and lacks a portion of them. This sample has about 98,000 clones, with roughly 83% found just once. Sample: PBMCs, taken 255 days after intestinal transplant. The chain recombines TRBV28 with TRBJ2-7, with a tentative D call TRBD2 (5 bases). The sequence was obtained from a human patient who received an intestinal transplant, so some T cells may come from the graft donor. The CDR3 DNA reads as TGTGCCAGCAGCCATCGGGGCTACGAGCAGTACTTC. As protein: CASSHRGYEQYF.